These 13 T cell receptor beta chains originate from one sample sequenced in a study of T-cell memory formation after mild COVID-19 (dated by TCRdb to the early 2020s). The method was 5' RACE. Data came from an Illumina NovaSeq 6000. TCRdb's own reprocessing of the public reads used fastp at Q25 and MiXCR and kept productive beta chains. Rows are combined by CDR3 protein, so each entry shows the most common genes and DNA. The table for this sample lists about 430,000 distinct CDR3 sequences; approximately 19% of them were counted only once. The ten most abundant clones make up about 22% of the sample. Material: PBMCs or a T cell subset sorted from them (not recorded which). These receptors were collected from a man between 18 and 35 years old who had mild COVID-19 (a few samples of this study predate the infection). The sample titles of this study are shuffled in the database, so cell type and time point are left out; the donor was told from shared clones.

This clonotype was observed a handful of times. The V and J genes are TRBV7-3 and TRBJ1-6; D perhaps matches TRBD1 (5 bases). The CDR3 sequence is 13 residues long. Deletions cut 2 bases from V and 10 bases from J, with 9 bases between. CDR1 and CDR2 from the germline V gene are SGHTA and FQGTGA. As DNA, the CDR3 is TGTGCCAGCAGCTTATCTGGGGGATCACCCCTCCACTTT. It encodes CASSLSGGSPLHF.

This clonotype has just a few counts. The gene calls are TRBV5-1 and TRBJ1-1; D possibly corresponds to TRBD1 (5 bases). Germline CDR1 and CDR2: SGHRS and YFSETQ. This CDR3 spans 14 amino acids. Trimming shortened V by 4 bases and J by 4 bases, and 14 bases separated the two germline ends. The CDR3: CASSPWTIGTEAFF. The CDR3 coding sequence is TGCGCCAGCAGCCCGTGGACAATCGGCACTGAAGCTTTCTTT.

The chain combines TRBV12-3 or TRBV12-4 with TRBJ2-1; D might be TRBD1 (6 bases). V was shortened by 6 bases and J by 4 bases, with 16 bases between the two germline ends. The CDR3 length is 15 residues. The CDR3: CASRWGRGRYNEQFF. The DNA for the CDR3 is TGTGCCAGCAGGTGGGGGCGCGGCCGATACAATGAGCAGTTCTTC.

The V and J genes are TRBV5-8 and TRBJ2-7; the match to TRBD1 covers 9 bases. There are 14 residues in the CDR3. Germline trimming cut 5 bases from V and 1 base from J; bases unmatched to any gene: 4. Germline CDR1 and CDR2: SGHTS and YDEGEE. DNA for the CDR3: TGTGCCAGCAGAGAGACAGGGGGTTCCTACGAGCAGTACGTC. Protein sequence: CASRETGGSYEQYV.

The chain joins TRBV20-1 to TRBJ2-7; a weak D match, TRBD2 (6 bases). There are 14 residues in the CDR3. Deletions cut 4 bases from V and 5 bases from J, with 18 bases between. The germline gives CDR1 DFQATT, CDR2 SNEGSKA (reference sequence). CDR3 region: CSAIHGTLRDEQYF. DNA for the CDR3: TGCAGTGCTATCCACGGGACTCTCAGGGACGAGCAGTACTTC.

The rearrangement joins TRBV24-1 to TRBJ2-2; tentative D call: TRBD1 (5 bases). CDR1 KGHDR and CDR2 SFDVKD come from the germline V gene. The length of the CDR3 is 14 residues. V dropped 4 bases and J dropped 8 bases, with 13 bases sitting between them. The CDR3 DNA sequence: TGTGCCACCAGTGACCCGACAGTTGCTGGGGAGCTGTTTTTT. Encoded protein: CATSDPTVAGELFF.

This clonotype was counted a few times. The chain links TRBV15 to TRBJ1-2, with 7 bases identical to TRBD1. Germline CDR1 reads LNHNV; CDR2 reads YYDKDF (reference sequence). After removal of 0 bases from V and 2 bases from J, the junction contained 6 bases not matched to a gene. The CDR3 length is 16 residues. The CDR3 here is CATSREGQEANYGYTF. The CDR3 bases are TGTGCCACCAGCAGAGAAGGACAGGAAGCCAACTATGGCTACACCTTC.

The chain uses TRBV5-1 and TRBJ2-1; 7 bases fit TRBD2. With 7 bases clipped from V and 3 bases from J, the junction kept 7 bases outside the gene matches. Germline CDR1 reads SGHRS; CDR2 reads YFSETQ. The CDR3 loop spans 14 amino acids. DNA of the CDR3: TGCGCCAGCGGAAGCGGGGAGATCTACAATGAGCAGTTCTTC. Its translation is CASGSGEIYNEQFF.

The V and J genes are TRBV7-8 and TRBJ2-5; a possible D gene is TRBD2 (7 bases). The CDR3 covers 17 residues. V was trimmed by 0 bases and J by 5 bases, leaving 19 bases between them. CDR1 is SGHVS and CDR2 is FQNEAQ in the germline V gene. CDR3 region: CASSLADFKGRGETQYF. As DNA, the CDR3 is TGTGCCAGCAGCTTAGCGGATTTTAAGGGGAGGGGGGAGACCCAGTACTTC.

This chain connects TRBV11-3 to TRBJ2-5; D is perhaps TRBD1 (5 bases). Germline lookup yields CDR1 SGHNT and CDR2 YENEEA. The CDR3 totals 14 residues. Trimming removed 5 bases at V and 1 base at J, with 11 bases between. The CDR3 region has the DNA TGTGCCAGCAGCGCCAGGGTGGGCCAAGAGACCCAGTACTTC. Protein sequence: CASSARVGQETQYF. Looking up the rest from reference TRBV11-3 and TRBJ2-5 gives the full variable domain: EAGVVQSPRYKIIEKKQPVAFWCNPISGHNTLYWYLQNLGQGPELLIRYENEEAVDDSQLPKDRFSAERLKGVDSTLKIQPAELGDSAVYLCASSARVGQETQYFGPGTRLLVL.

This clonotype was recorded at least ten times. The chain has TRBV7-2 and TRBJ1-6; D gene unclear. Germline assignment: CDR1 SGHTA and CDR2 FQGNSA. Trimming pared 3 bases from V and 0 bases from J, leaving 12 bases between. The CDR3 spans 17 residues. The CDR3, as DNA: TGTGCCAGCAGCTTCAGGACCAGTAGCTCCTATAATTCACCCCTCCACTTT. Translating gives CASSFRTSSSYNSPLHF.

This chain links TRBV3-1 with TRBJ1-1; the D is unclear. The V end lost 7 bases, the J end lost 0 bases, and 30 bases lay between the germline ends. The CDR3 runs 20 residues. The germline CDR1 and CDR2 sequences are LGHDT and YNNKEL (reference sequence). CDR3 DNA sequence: TGTGCCAGCACCCCCAAGAGTCCATATGGCACGGACCTCATGAACACTGAAGCTTTCTTT. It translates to CASTPKSPYGTDLMNTEAFF.

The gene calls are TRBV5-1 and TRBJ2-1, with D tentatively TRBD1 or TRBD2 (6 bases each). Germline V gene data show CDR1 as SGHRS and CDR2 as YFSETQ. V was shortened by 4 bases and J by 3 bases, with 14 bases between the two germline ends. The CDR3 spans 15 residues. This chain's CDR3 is CASSHRLGGYNEQFF. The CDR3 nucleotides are TGCGCCAGCAGCCACAGACTAGGGGGCTACAATGAGCAGTTCTTC.